What follows are 8 T cell receptor beta chains derived from one specimen sequenced in a study of T cell changes during pregnancy in multiple sclerosis. Sequencing was performed with immunoSEQ multiplex PCR; in TCRdb, only in-frame clones are kept and a portion is missing. The top ten clones hold roughly 8.7% of a sample with 30,000 to 40,000 clones, around 94% of them seen once. The material was CD8+ T cells from peripheral blood mononuclear cells, obtained in the third trimester of pregnancy. Receptors were obtained from a female donor with multiple sclerosis, enrolled in a pregnancy study.

The chain has TRBV2 and TRBJ1-1; maybe TRBD1 (5 bases). The CDR3 extends over 13 amino acids. Per germline, CDR1 SNHLY and CDR2 FYNNEI. Trimming pared 10 bases from V and 1 base from J, leaving 13 bases between. The chain's CDR3 is CATYPGGNTEAFF. The CDR3 DNA reads as TGTGCCACCTATCCGGGGGGGAACACTGAAGCTTTCTTT. The full variable domain, in which reference TRBV2 and TRBJ1-1 provide the parts outside the CDR3, is EPEVTQTPSHQVTQMGQEVILRCVPISNHLYFYWYRQILGQKVEFLVSFYNNEISEKSEIFDDQFSVERPDGSNFTLKIRSTKLEDSAMYFCATYPGGNTEAFFGQGTRLTVV.

J is TRBJ2-7 and V is TRBV7-8, with D unclear. V gave up 5 bases and J gave up 2 bases, with 4 bases separating them. Germline V gene lookup returns CDR1 SGHVS and CDR2 FQNEAQ. There are 11 residues in the CDR3. This chain's CDR3 is CASSPAYEQYF. The CDR3 nucleotides read TGTGCCAGCAGCCCCGCCTACGAGCAGTACTTC.

Worth noting for this clone: A much larger clone differs from this one at a single base, so this may be a read error. This same CDR3 is encoded by further DNA sequences in the sample. The genes are TRBV10-3 and TRBJ2-5, with 14 bases identical to TRBD2. This CDR3 contains 18 residues. Germline lookup yields CDR1 ENHRY and CDR2 SYGVKD. The CDR3 sequence is CAISESLGTSGGRETQYF. The CDR3 bases are TGTGCCATCAGTGAGTCGCTCGGGACTAGCGGGGGTCGGGAGACTCAGTACTTC.

This chain links TRBV11-2 with TRBJ1-4; no reliable D call. CDR3 length: 12 amino acids. Per the germline V gene, CDR1 is SGHAT and CDR2 is FQNNGV. Trimming stripped 1 base from V and 11 bases from J, with 8 bases between. The CDR3 reads CASSLVGLKLFF. CDR3 in DNA: TGTGCCAGCAGCTTAGTCGGACTTAAACTGTTTTTT.

The genes are TRBV9 and TRBJ2-3; D is uncertain. This CDR3 has 14 residues. Trimming left V 7 bases short and J 0 bases short, with 12 bases between. The germline CDR1 and CDR2 sequences are SGDLS and YYNGEE. The CDR3 nucleotides are TGTGCCAGCGGTCCTACGACAAGCACAGATACGCAGTATTTT. Translated, it gives CASGPTTSTDTQYF. Supplemented by reference TRBV9 and TRBJ2-3, the full variable domain reads DSGVTQTPKHLITATGQRVTLRCSPRSGDLSVYWYQQSLDQGLQFLIQYYNGEERAKGNILERFSAQQFPDLHSELNLSSLELGDSALYFCASGPTTSTDTQYFGPGTRLTVL.

The genes are TRBV11-2 and TRBJ2-7; TRBD1 matches at 7 bases. Germline-derived CDR1 and CDR2 are SGHAT and FQNNGV. Trimming cost V 1 base and J 1 base; bases outside gene matches: 4. The CDR3 length is 15 residues. CDR3 coding DNA: TGTGCCAGCAGCTTAGGAGGGGGCGTTTCCTACGAGCAGTACTTC. This codes for CASSLGGGVSYEQYF.

The chain couples TRBV4-1 to TRBJ2-2; D unresolved. The CDR3 loop spans 15 amino acids. The V end lost 0 bases, the J end lost 7 bases, and 12 bases lay between the germline ends. Germline CDR1 reads MGHRA; CDR2 reads YSYEKL. As DNA, the CDR3 is TGCGCCAGCAGCCAAGATCTACCGGAGAGCGGGGAGCTGTTTTTT. Its protein is CASSQDLPESGELFF.

In this sample, this clone turned up once. The chain couples TRBV5-6 to TRBJ1-5; the match to TRBD1 covers 8 bases. Germline CDR1 and CDR2: SGHDT and YYEEEE. The CDR3 extends over 14 amino acids. The V segment lost 0 bases and the J segment 6 bases; nucleotides outside the gene matches: 2. Written as DNA, the CDR3 is TGTGCCAGCAGCTTGGGGACAGGGCTTCAGCCCCAGCATTTT. This gives the protein CASSLGTGLQPQHF.